The entry that follows covers one T cell receptor (beta chain) sequence. Its antigen is currently unknown. The data were taken from a study of cytomegalovirus exposure and HLA in healthy donors. Study-wide results and caveats: Presence/absence analyses took donor sequencing depth as roughly uniform. TCR beta sequences reportedly predicted the HLA-A and HLA-B alleles of most subjects accurately.

The PCR had 60 Vbeta and 13 Jbeta primers. TCRdb's copy holds only in-frame clones and misses some; the assay was immunoSEQ multiplex PCR. Its clone listing holds about 52,000 clones. CDR1 is SNHLY, CDR2 FYNNEI, per germline. The CDR3 contains 15 residues. V dropped 8 bases and J dropped 2; count of bases not matched to a gene: 9. This receptor was obtained from a woman aged 60-70 years in good health and CMV-seropositive. The material sequenced was PBMCs. The genes are TRBV2 and TRBJ2-1; 7 positions agree with TRBD2. CDR3 sequence (DNA): TGTGCCAGCGGGGGGGGAACGGAGCCCTACAATGAGCAGTTCTTC. Protein: CASGGGTEPYNEQFF.